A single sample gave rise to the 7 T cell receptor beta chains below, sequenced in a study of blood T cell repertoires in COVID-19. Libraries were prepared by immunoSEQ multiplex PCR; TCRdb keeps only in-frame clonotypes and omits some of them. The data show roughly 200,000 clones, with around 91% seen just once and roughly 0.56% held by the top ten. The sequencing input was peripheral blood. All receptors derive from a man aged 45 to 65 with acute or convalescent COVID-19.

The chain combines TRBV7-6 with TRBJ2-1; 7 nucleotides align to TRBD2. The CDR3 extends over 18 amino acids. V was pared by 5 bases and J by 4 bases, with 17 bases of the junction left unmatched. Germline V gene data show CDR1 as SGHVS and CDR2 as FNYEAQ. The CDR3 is CASSPGVEASGKYNEQFF. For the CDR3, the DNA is TGTGCCAGCAGCCCCGGAGTGGAGGCTAGCGGAAAATACAATGAGCAGTTCTTC.

CDR3 in DNA: TGTGCCAGCAGAGACGGGGGATCTAGCTCCTACGAGCAGTACTTC. It encodes CASRDGGSSSYEQYF. The gene calls are TRBV28 and TRBJ2-7; D perhaps matches TRBD2 (6 bases). This CDR3 is 15 amino acids long. The V gene lost 6 bases and the J gene lost 0 bases, with 15 bases spanning the gap. Germline CDR1 MDHEN, CDR2 SYDVKM.

The CDR3 is CASTTGTSYNEQFF. CDR3 nucleotide sequence: TGTGCCAGCACGACAGGGACCTCCTACAATGAGCAGTTCTTC. This sequence joins TRBV28 and TRBJ2-1; 7 nucleotides line up with TRBD1. CDR3 length: 14 residues. The germline gives CDR1 MDHEN, CDR2 SYDVKM. Trimming cost V 7 bases and J 0 bases; bases outside gene matches: 3.

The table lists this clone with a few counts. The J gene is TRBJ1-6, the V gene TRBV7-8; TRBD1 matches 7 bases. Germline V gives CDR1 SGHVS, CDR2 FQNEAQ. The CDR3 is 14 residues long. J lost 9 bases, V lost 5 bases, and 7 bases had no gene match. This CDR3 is CASSIQGQSSPLHF. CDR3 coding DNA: TGTGCCAGCAGCATACAGGGGCAGAGTTCACCCCTCCACTTT.

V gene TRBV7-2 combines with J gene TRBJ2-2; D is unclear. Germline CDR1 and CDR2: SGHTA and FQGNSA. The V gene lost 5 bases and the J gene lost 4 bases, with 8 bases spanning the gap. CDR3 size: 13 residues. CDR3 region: CASSPRPTGELFF. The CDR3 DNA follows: TGTGCCAGCAGCCCCAGGCCCACCGGGGAGCTGTTTTTT. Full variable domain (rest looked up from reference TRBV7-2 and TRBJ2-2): GAGVSQSPSNKVTEKGKDVELRCDPISGHTALYWYRQSLGQGLEFLIYFQGNSAPDKSGLPSDRFSAERTGGSVSTLTIQRTQQEDSAVYLCASSPRPTGELFFGEGSRLTVL.

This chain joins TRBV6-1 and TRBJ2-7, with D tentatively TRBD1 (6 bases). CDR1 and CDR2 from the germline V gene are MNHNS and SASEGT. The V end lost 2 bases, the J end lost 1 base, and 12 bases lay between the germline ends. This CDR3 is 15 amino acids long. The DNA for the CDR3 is TGTGCCAGCAGTGAATCGACAGGAGTATCCTACGAGCAGTACGTC. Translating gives CASSESTGVSYEQYV.

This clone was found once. Written as DNA, the CDR3 is TGTGCCAGCAGCAACGGGGGGGAGACCCAGTACTTC. Its translation is CASSNGGETQYF. This chain uses TRBV7-6 with TRBJ2-5; 7 nucleotides line up with TRBD2. V trimming: 5 bases; J trimming: 5 bases; junction bases outside the gene matches: 2. In germline, CDR1 is SGHVS, CDR2 FNYEAQ. This CDR3 contains 12 residues. The variable domain in full, with the rest retrieved from reference TRBV7-6 and TRBJ2-5, is GAGVSQSPRYKVTKRGQDVALRCDPISGHVSLYWYRQALGQGPEFLTYFNYEAQQDKSGLPNDRFSAERPEGSISTLTIQRTEQRDSAMYRCASSNGGETQYFGPGTRLLVL.